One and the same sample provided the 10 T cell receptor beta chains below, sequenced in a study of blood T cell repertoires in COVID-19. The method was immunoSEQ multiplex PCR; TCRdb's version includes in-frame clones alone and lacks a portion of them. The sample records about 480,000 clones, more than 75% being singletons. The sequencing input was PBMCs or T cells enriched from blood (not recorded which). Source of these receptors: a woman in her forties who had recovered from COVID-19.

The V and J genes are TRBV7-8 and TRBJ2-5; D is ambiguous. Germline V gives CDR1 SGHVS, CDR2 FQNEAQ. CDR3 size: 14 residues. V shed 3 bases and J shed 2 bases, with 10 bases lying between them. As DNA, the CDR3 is TGTGCCAGCAGCTTGCATTACAGACAAGAGACCCAGTACTTC. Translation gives CASSLHYRQETQYF. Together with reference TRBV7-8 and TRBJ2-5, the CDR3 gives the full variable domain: GAGVSQSPRYKVAKRGQDVALRCDPISGHVSLFWYQQALGQGPEFLTYFQNEAQLDKSGLPSDRFFAERPEGSVSTLKIQRTQQEDSAVYLCASSLHYRQETQYFGPGTRLLVL.

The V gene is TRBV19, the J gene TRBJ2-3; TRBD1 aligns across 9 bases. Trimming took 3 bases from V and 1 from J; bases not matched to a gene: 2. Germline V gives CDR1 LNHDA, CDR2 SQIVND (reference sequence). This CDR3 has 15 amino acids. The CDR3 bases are TGTGCCAGTAGTATGCGGACAGGGGGCACAGATACGCAGTATTTT. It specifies CASSMRTGGTDTQYF.

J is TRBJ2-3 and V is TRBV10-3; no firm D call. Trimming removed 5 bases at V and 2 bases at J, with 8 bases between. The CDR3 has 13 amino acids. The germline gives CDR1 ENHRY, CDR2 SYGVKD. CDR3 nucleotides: TGTGCCATCAGTCGACTCGACACAGATACGCAGTATTTT. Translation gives CAISRLDTDTQYF.

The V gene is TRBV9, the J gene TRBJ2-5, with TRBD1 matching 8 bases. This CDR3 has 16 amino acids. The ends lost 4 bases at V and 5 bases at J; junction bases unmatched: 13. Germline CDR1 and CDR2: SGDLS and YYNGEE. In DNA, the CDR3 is TGTGCCAGCAGCCTCCGGGCGGCAGGGGGCCGGGAGACCCAGTACTTC. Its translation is CASSLRAAGGRETQYF.

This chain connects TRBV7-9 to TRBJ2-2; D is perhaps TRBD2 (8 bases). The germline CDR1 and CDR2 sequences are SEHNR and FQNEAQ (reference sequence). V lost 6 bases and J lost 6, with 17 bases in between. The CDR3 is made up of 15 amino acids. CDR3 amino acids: CASSQGGLVSGELFF. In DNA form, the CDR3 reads TGTGCCAGCAGTCAGGGGGGACTAGTGTCCGGGGAGCTGTTTTTT.

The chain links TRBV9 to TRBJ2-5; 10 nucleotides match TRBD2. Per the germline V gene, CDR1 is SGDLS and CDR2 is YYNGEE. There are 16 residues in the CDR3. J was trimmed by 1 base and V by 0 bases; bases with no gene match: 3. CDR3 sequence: CASSVGTSGAQETQYF. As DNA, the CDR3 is TGTGCCAGCAGCGTAGGCACTAGCGGGGCCCAAGAGACCCAGTACTTC. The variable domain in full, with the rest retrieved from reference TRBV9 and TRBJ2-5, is DSGVTQTPKHLITATGQRVTLRCSPRSGDLSVYWYQQSLDQGLQFLIQYYNGEERAKGNILERFSAQQFPDLHSELNLSSLELGDSALYFCASSVGTSGAQETQYFGPGTRLLVL.

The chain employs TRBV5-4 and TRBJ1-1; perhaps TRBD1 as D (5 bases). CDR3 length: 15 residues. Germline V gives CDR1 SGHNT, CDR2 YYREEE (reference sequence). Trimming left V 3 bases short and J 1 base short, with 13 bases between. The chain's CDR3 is CASSYTYGGNTEAFF. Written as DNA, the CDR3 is TGTGCCAGCAGCTATACGTACGGGGGGAACACTGAAGCTTTCTTT.

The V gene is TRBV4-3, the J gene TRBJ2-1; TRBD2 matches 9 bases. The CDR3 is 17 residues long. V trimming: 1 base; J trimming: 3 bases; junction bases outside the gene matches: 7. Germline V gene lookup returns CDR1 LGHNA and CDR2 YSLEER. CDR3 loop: CASSQVRASGIYNEQFF. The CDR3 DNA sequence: TGCGCCAGCAGCCAAGTCCGGGCTAGCGGGATCTACAATGAGCAGTTCTTC.

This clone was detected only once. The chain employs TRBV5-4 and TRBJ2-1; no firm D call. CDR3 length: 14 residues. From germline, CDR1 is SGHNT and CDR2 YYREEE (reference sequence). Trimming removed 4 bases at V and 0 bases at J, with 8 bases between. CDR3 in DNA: TGTGCCAGCAGCGAATACAACTCCTACAATGAGCAGTTCTTC. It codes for CASSEYNSYNEQFF. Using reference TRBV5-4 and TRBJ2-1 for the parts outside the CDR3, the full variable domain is ETGVTQSPTHLIKTRGQQVTLRCSSQSGHNTVSWYQQALGQGPQFIFQYYREEENGRGNFPPRFSGLQFPNYSSELNVNALELDDSALYLCASSEYNSYNEQFFGPGTRLTVL.

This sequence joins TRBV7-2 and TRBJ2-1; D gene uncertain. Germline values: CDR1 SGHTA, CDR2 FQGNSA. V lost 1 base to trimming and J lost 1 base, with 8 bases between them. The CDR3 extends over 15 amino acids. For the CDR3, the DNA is TGTGCCAGCAGCTTAGATTATTCGTCCTACAATGAGCAGTTCTTC. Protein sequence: CASSLDYSSYNEQFF.